This T cell receptor (beta chain) emerged from a study of vaccination and CD4 T cells after COVID-19. Study in general: Post-COVID sampling occurred a median about 110 days after diagnosis (range 35 to 161).

The CDR3 covers 15 residues. Deletions cut 7 bases from V and 1 base from J, with 16 bases between. The germline V gene has CDR1 MNHNS and CDR2 SASEGT. Sequenced with the Oncomine TCR Beta short-read assay was DNA taken from cultured CD4+ T cells. MiXCR, applied by TCRdb to the PCR reads, yields one record per CDR3 protein. The sample yields about 14,000 distinct CDR3 sequences, roughly 58% seen once. Comments on this clonotype: Its cognate antigen is unknown.

The treatment: roughly 11-day PBMC culture with coronavirus spike peptide pools or control peptides (ViraFEST assay). ViraFEST enlarged antigen-specific T cell populations with peptide pools and afterwards sequenced TCRs. The receptor was derived from a human donor with COVID-19. The chain recombines TRBV6-1 with TRBJ1-1, with D unresolved. Material: cultured CD4+ T cells from blood, obtained after SARS-CoV-2 vaccination. The CDR3 DNA is TGTGCCAGCACCGACCCCGGCGGAGCGAACACTGAAGCTTTCTTT. This codes for CASTDPGGANTEAFF.